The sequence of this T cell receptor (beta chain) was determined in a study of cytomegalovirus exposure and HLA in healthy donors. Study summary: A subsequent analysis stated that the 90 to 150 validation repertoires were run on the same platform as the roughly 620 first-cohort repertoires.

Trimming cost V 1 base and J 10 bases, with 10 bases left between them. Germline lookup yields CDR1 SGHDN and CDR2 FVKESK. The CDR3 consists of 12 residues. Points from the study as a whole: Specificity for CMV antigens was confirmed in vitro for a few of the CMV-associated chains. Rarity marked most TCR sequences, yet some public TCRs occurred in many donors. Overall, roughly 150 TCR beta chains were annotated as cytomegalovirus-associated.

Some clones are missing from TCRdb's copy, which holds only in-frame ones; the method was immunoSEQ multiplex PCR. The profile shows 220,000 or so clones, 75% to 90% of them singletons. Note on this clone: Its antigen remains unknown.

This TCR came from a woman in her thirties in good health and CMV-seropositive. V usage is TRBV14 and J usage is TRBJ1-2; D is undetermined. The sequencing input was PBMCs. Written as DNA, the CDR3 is TGTGCCAGCAGCCAAGGGGCGGTAATCTACACCTTC. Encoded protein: CASSQGAVIYTF.